This T cell receptor (beta chain) is from a study of cytomegalovirus exposure and HLA in healthy donors. General study findings and limits: Rarity characterized most TCR sequences, yet some public TCRs appeared in many donors. Sequencing depth roughly uniform across donors was assumed in presence/absence analyses.

Trimming cost V 2 bases and J 7 bases, with 24 bases left between them. In germline, CDR1 is LNHNV, CDR2 YYDKDF (reference sequence). CDR3 length: 17 amino acids. PCR used 60 Vbeta primers and 13 Jbeta primers. Only in-frame clones appear in the TCRdb table, and some are missing; sequencing was by immunoSEQ multiplex PCR. The table has fewer than 200,000 clones, 82% seen once; the top ten hold under 1%. Note on this clone: As yet, its antigen is unknown.

This chain connects TRBV15 to TRBJ2-7; D is possibly TRBD2 (5 bases). This receptor was identified in a girl between 2 and 10 years old in good health and CMV-seropositive. The sequencing input was PBMCs. The CDR3 nucleotides read TGTGCCACCAGCAGATCCCTCACTAGTCTTGATGTGGGAGAGCAGTACTTC. Its translation: CATSRSLTSLDVGEQYF.